Listed here are 14 T cell receptor beta chains from one sample, sequenced in a study of monozygotic twins with inflammatory bowel disease (dated by TCRdb to between 2018 and 2020). The receptor library was made with 5' RACE. Sequenced on an Illumina HiSeq 2500. TCRdb reprocessed the reads, so every CDR3 protein sequence counts as one entry and DNA is not shown. The sample's own table lists approximately 300,000 distinct CDR3 sequences. Over 5.5% of the sample comes from the top ten. Sequenced input: blood. The receptors were sampled from a human donor with ulcerative colitis or Crohn's disease, or a healthy co-twin of an affected twin (not recorded which).

The genes are TRBV12-3 or TRBV12-4 and TRBJ1-6; the D call of TRBD1 rests on TCRdb alone, since no DNA is present to check it. There are 12 residues in the CDR3. CDR3 protein: CASSSPPSPLHF.

The chain is built from TRBV5-1 and TRBJ1-4. The CDR3 sequence is 15 residues long. CDR1 is SGHRS, CDR2 YFSETQ, per germline. The CDR3 loop reads CASSLSGTTNEKLFF.

V is TRBV29-1 and J is TRBJ2-2; the TCRdb D gene call, TRBD2, has no DNA to confirm it. Germline assignment: CDR1 SQVTM and CDR2 ANQGSEA. There are 14 residues in the CDR3. The CDR3 protein is CSVAGGDFTGELFF.

This chain connects TRBV7-2 to TRBJ2-3; absent DNA, TCRdb's TRBD2 call cannot be checked. CDR1 and CDR2 from the germline V gene are SGHTA and FQGNSA. This CDR3 spans 16 amino acids. CDR3 protein: CASSLVAGGSTDTQYF.

The V gene is TRBV11-2, the J gene TRBJ2-5; TCRdb picks TRBD1, but there is no DNA to check that call. The CDR3 is made up of 15 amino acids. The germline CDR1 and CDR2 sequences are SGHAT and FQNNGV. The chain's CDR3 is CASTSWDRYQETQYF.

The chain combines TRBV21-1 with TRBJ2-2. TRBV21-1 is assigned pseudogene status. This CDR3 region has 15 residues. The CDR3 reads CASTSEEVNTGELFF.

The chain combines TRBV7-2 with TRBJ2-7; TCRdb gives TRBD2 as the D gene, but with no DNA this cannot be confirmed. The germline V gene encodes CDR1 SGHTA and CDR2 FQGNSA. The CDR3 has 15 amino acids. CDR3: CASSETSGRQSEQYF.

J is TRBJ1-6 and V is TRBV10-3. The germline gives CDR1 ENHRY, CDR2 SYGVKD. This CDR3 contains 14 residues. This chain's CDR3 is CAISESKVWSPLHF.

The chain has TRBV19 and TRBJ2-5; TCRdb calls TRBD1, which cannot be checked without DNA. Per the germline V gene, CDR1 is LNHDA and CDR2 is SQIVND (reference sequence). The CDR3 is made up of 14 amino acids. CDR3 protein: CASRLTGALETQYF.

This chain connects TRBV11-2 to TRBJ1-6. The CDR3 contains 15 residues. Per germline, CDR1 SGHAT and CDR2 FQNNGV. Here the CDR3 reads CASSLEAGQDSPLHF.

The chain couples TRBV5-1 to TRBJ2-3; the TCRdb D gene call, TRBD1, has no DNA to confirm it. CDR1 is SGHRS and CDR2 is YFSETQ in the germline V gene. The CDR3 consists of 15 residues. Here the CDR3 reads CASCRTGLQIDTQYF.

The chain couples TRBV6-5 to TRBJ2-5; TCRdb proposes TRBD1, but this gene call is untestable without DNA. The CDR3 runs to 16 residues. Germline V gene sequence: CDR1 MNHEY, CDR2 SVGAGI. The CDR3 is CASSYVWQGGQETQYF.

The genes are TRBV3-1 and TRBJ2-7; TCRdb names TRBD2, which stays unverified in the absence of DNA. Germline CDR1 LGHDT, CDR2 YNNKEL (reference sequence). The CDR3 totals 16 residues. CDR3 sequence: CASSPSPAGGTYEQYF.

The chain recombines TRBV19 with TRBJ2-2; TCRdb's assignment of TRBD1 cannot be checked, as there is no DNA. The CDR3 is 15 amino acids. Germline CDR1 LNHDA, CDR2 SQIVND (reference sequence). CDR3 in amino acids: CASSTGWRGTGELFF.